Listed here are 14 T cell receptor beta chains from one sample, sequenced in a study of shared clonotypes between healthy human individuals. Using immunoSEQ multiplex PCR, the repertoire was profiled, and TCRdb retains in-frame clones only, with some absent. The sample carries a few million clones, almost 96% recorded once. The sequencing input was naive CD4+ T cells sorted from blood. The subset is: CD45RA+ positively selected. These receptor sequences come from a man in his late teens or twenties in good health.

The V gene is TRBV30, the J gene TRBJ2-3, with D hard to call. V lost 1 base to trimming and J lost 2 bases, with 7 bases between them. From germline, CDR1 is GTSNPN and CDR2 SVGIG (reference sequence). The CDR3 loop spans 13 amino acids. The chain's CDR3 is CAWSAKATDTQYF. The CDR3 DNA is TGTGCCTGGAGTGCTAAGGCCACAGATACGCAGTATTTT. Using reference TRBV30 and TRBJ2-3 for the parts outside the CDR3, the full variable domain is SQTIHQWPATLVQPVGSPLSLECTVEGTSNPNLYWYRQAAGRGLQLLFYSVGIGQISSEVPQNLSASRPQDRQFILSSKKLLLSDSGFYLCAWSAKATDTQYFGPGTRLTVL.

The chain uses TRBV5-4 and TRBJ2-1, with 9 bases that match TRBD1. V shed 5 bases, J shed 6 bases, and the junction held 9 bases outside the gene matches. The CDR3 totals 15 residues. Germline lookup yields CDR1 SGHNT and CDR2 YYREEE (reference sequence). CDR3 loop: CASRGADRGSNEQFF. The CDR3 nucleotides read TGTGCCAGCAGGGGGGCGGACAGGGGTTCCAATGAGCAGTTCTTC.

Regarding this clone: Within the sample, other DNA sequences also encode this same CDR3. The V and J genes are TRBV5-1 and TRBJ1-6; the match to TRBD1 covers 7 bases. In germline, CDR1 is SGHRS, CDR2 YFSETQ. Trimming removed 2 bases from V and 7 bases from J; junction bases left unmatched: 3. The CDR3 covers 14 residues. Here the CDR3 reads CASSLTGVNSPLHF. CDR3 DNA sequence: TGCGCCAGCAGCTTAACAGGGGTGAATTCACCCCTCCACTTT. The variable domain in full, completed from reference TRBV5-1 and TRBJ1-6, reads KAGVTQTPRYLIKTRGQQVTLSCSPISGHRSVSWYQQTPGQGLQFLFEYFSETQRNKGNFPGRFSGRQFSNSRSEMNVSTLELGDSALYLCASSLTGVNSPLHFGNGTRLTVT.

This chain joins TRBV6-1 and TRBJ2-3; D perhaps matches TRBD2 (6 bases). Per the germline V gene, CDR1 is MNHNS and CDR2 is SASEGT. The CDR3 totals 15 residues. Trimming stripped 8 bases from V and 0 bases from J, with 15 bases between. CDR3: CASVQTRTSTDTQYF. The CDR3, as DNA: TGTGCCAGCGTCCAGACTAGAACTAGCACAGATACGCAGTATTTT.

J is TRBJ1-1 and V is TRBV2; D is unresolved. The CDR3 is 13 residues long. Germline CDR1 reads SNHLY; CDR2 reads FYNNEI. Trimming cost V 4 bases and J 4 bases, with 10 bases left between them. CDR3 sequence (DNA): TGTGCCAGCAGTGTCGAGGCGCGCACTGAAGCTTTCTTT. This codes for CASSVEARTEAFF.

To note about this clone: The same CDR3 also results from other DNA sequences found in this sample. This sequence joins TRBV10-3 and TRBJ2-7, with D possibly called TRBD1 or TRBD2 (5 bases each). Between the trimmed V and J ends, which lost 0 bases and 4 bases, there was a span of 10 bases. This CDR3 is 14 amino acids long. CDR1 ENHRY and CDR2 SYGVKD come from the germline V gene. The CDR3 DNA reads as TGTGCCATCAGTGAGTCGGGCAGGGAGTACGAGCAGTACTTC. Translated: CAISESGREYEQYF.

This chain joins TRBV5-6 and TRBJ2-3; possibly TRBD1 or TRBD2 for D (5 bases each). Germline V CDR1 and CDR2: SGHDT, YYEEEE. The CDR3 runs to 16 residues. Between the trimmed V and J ends, which lost 3 bases and 5 bases, there was a span of 19 bases. The CDR3 DNA reads as TGTGCCAGCAGCTGGGGACCCACAGTAGCAGGAGATACGCAGTATTTT. It is translated as CASSWGPTVAGDTQYF.

The V call is TRBV6-5, the J call TRBJ2-7; TRBD1 matches 7 bases. In germline, CDR1 is MNHEY, CDR2 SVGAGI. V trimming: 4 bases; J trimming: 0 bases; junction bases outside the gene matches: 6. The CDR3 consists of 15 residues. CDR3 nucleotide sequence: TGTGCCAGCAGTTTCATAGGGACAGCCTCCTACGAGCAGTACTTC. Residues: CASSFIGTASYEQYF.

This clone was observed once. This chain's CDR3 is CASSYRRGTNTGELFF. DNA for the CDR3: TGTGCCAGCAGCTACCGCCGGGGGACGAACACCGGGGAGCTGTTTTTT. V gene TRBV7-9 combines with J gene TRBJ2-2; the D gene is possibly TRBD2 (6 bases). V lost 4 bases, J lost 0 bases, and 12 bases lay in between. The germline V gene encodes CDR1 SEHNR and CDR2 FQNEAQ (reference sequence). The CDR3 consists of 16 residues.

This chain joins TRBV7-2 and TRBJ2-7; D uncertain. Trimming stripped 1 base from V and 7 bases from J, with 14 bases between. CDR3 length: 14 amino acids. Germline CDR1 reads SGHTA; CDR2 reads FQGNSA. CDR3 sequence reads: CASSLGSGTGEQYF. DNA for the CDR3: TGTGCCAGCAGCTTAGGGTCGGGTACGGGTGAGCAGTACTTC.

The chain links TRBV5-1 to TRBJ2-7; 10 bases line up with TRBD1. Trimming at V came to 5 bases and at J to 5 bases, leaving 10 bases not matched to a gene. Germline V gene lookup returns CDR1 SGHRS and CDR2 YFSETQ. The CDR3 has 15 amino acids. Written as DNA, the CDR3 is TGCGCCAGCAGACGGGCCGGGACAGGGGTTCACGAGCAGTACTTC. Translated, it gives CASRRAGTGVHEQYF.

The J gene is TRBJ2-5, the V gene TRBV11-2; TRBD1 aligns across 9 bases. Germline V gene sequence: CDR1 SGHAT, CDR2 FQNNGV. With V trimmed by 1 base and J by 1 base, 7 bases remained unmatched. The CDR3 totals 17 residues. CDR3 DNA: TGTGCCAGCAGCTTAGTGGGGGGACAGGGACGCCAAGAGACCCAGTACTTC. This codes for CASSLVGGQGRQETQYF.

The chain employs TRBV6-5 and TRBJ1-1; D is possibly TRBD1 (6 bases). The CDR3 spans 15 residues. V lost 1 base to trimming and J lost 4 bases, with 13 bases between them. Germline V lookup: CDR1 MNHEY, CDR2 SVGAGI. The CDR3 DNA reads as TGTGCCAGCAGTTACTGGACAGTCGGCAGCACTGAAGCTTTCTTT. This codes for CASSYWTVGSTEAFF.

V gene TRBV7-8 combines with J gene TRBJ1-5; possibly TRBD1 for D (5 bases). From germline, CDR1 is SGHVS and CDR2 FQNEAQ. Deletions cut 2 bases from V and 4 bases from J, with 12 bases between. The CDR3 totals 15 residues. The CDR3 spells CASSLREGFNQPQHF. CDR3 in DNA: TGTGCCAGCAGCTTAAGGGAGGGGTTTAATCAGCCCCAGCATTTT. Full variable domain (missing parts from reference TRBV7-8 and TRBJ1-5): GAGVSQSPRYKVAKRGQDVALRCDPISGHVSLFWYQQALGQGPEFLTYFQNEAQLDKSGLPSDRFFAERPEGSVSTLKIQRTQQEDSAVYLCASSLREGFNQPQHFGDGTRLSIL.